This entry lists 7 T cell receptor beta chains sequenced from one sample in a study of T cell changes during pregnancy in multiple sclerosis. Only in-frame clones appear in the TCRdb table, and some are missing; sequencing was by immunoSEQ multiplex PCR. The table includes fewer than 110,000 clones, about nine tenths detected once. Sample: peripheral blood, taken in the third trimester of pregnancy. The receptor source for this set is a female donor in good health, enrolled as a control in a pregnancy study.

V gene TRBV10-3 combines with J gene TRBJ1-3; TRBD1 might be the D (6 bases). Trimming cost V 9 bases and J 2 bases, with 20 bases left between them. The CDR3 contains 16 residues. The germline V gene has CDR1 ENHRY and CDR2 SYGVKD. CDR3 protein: CAIMTWGGETGNTIYF. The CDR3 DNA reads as TGTGCCATTATGACGTGGGGGGGCGAAACTGGAAACACCATATATTTT.

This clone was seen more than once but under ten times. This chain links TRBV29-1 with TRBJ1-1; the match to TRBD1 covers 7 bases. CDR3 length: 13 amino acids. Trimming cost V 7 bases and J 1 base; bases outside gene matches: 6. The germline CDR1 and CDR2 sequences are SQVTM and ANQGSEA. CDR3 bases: TGCAGCGCAATACAGGGGACGAACACTGAAGCTTTCTTT. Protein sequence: CSAIQGTNTEAFF.

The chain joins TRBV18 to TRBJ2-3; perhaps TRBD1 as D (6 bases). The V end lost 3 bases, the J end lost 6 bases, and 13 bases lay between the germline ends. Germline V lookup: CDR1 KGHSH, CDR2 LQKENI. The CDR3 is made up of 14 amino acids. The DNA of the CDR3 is TGTGCCAGCTCACCGGGTAGGGACACGGATACGCAGTATTTT. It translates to CASSPGRDTDTQYF.

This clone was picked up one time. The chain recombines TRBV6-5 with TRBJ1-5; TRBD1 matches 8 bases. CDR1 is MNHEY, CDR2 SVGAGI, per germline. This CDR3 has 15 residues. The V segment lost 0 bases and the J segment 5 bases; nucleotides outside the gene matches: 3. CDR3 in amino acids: CASSYSGTGDQPQHF. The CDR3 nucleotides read TGTGCCAGCAGTTACTCCGGGACAGGAGATCAGCCCCAGCATTTT.

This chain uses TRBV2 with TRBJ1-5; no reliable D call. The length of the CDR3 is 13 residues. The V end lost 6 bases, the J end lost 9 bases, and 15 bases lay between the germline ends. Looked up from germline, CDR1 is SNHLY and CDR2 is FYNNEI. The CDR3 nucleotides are TGTGCCAGCAGCGAGGGTGGAATCAGGCCCCAGCATTTT. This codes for CASSEGGIRPQHF.

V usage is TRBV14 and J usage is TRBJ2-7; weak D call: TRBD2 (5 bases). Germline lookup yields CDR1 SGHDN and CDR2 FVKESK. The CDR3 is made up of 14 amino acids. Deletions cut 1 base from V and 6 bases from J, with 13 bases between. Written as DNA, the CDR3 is TGTGCCAGCAGCCAAGGGATAAGCGGAGGCGAGCAGTACTTC. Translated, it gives CASSQGISGGEQYF.

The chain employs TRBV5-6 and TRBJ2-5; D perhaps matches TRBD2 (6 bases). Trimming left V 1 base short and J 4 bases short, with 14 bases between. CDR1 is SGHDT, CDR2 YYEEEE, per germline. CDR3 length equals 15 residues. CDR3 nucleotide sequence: TGTGCCAGCAGCTTGAGGACTCTGGGAGGAGAGACCCAGTACTTC. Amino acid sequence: CASSLRTLGGETQYF.